The 12 T cell receptor beta chains given below trace back to one sample, sequenced in a study of blood T cell repertoires in COVID-19. Only in-frame clones appear in the TCRdb table, and some are missing; sequencing was by immunoSEQ multiplex PCR. In the table there are about 160,000 clones, approximately 77% of which are singletons. The sequenced sample was PBMCs or T cells enriched from blood (not recorded which). These TCRs come from a man aged 55 to 70 who had recovered from COVID-19.

The J gene is TRBJ2-1, the V gene TRBV7-2; no clear D gene. The length of the CDR3 is 16 residues. With 3 bases removed from V and 9 bases from J, the gap between germline ends came to 21 bases. Germline CDR1 and CDR2: SGHTA and FQGNSA. CDR3 sequence reads: CASSFTSGLSGGEQFF. CDR3 bases: TGTGCCAGCAGCTTCACGTCGGGTCTATCTGGCGGTGAGCAGTTCTTC.

This chain connects TRBV7-9 to TRBJ1-2, with 7 bases matching TRBD1. The V gene's germline CDR1 is SEHNR and CDR2 FQNEAQ (reference sequence). This CDR3 spans 15 amino acids. Trimming cost V 4 bases and J 4 bases; bases outside gene matches: 9. The CDR3 protein is CASSSGTEFSYGYTF. CDR3 nucleotide sequence: TGTGCCAGCAGCTCCGGGACAGAATTTTCCTATGGCTACACCTTC.

CDR3 nucleotides: TGTGCCAGCAGCTTAGGCCCGGGGACAGGGGTTCTAAATGAGCAGTTCTTC. This sequence encodes CASSLGPGTGVLNEQFF. V is TRBV11-2 and J is TRBJ2-1, with TRBD1 identical over 10 bases. The V and J ends lost 1 base and 7 bases, in that order; junction bases with no gene match: 10. The V gene's germline CDR1 is SGHAT and CDR2 FQNNGV. This CDR3 is 17 amino acids long.

Remarks on this clone: The junction departs from germline at one end; a sequencing error may be responsible. Different DNA sequences within this sample yield the same CDR3. J is TRBJ2-1 and V is TRBV7-2, with D uncertain. The CDR3 spans 13 residues. Germline-derived CDR1 and CDR2 are SGHTA and FQGNSA. The CDR3 reads CASSLASDNEQFF. The CDR3 bases are TGTGCCAGCAGCTTAGCCTCCGACAATGAGCAGTTCTTC.

This chain links TRBV5-1 with TRBJ2-7; TRBD2 matches 10 bases. J lost 0 bases, V lost 4 bases, and 4 bases had no gene match. Germline V lookup: CDR1 SGHRS, CDR2 YFSETQ. CDR3 length: 15 amino acids. The chain's CDR3 is CASSPGLAYSYEQYF. In DNA, the CDR3 is TGCGCCAGCAGCCCGGGACTAGCGTACTCCTACGAGCAGTACTTC.

This clone was seen a single time. V gene TRBV5-1 combines with J gene TRBJ1-3; possible D gene TRBD1, 6 bases. Trimming left V 4 bases short and J 0 bases short, with 11 bases between. The CDR3 runs to 15 residues. The germline V gene encodes CDR1 SGHRS and CDR2 YFSETQ. The CDR3 DNA reads as TGCGCCAGCAGCGGGGGACAAACCTCTGGAAACACCATATATTTT. This encodes CASSGGQTSGNTIYF.

CDR3 amino acids: CASSLLQGYTDTQYF. Here the CDR3 DNA reads TGCGCCAGCAGCTTGTTACAGGGCTACACAGATACGCAGTATTTT. V gene TRBV5-1 combines with J gene TRBJ2-3; tentative D call: TRBD1 (6 bases). The CDR3 covers 15 residues. CDR1 is SGHRS and CDR2 is YFSETQ in the germline V gene. Trimming stripped 1 base from V and 2 bases from J, with 11 bases between.

This chain links TRBV6-1 with TRBJ1-2; D perhaps matches TRBD1 (6 bases). Per germline, CDR1 MNHNS and CDR2 SASEGT. The ends were cut back, 0 bases at V and 5 bases at J, with 13 bases in the middle. This CDR3 spans 15 amino acids. The CDR3: CASSEATQGGYGYTF. The CDR3 nucleotides read TGTGCCAGCAGTGAAGCCACACAGGGTGGATATGGCTACACCTTC.

The chain has TRBV24-1 and TRBJ2-2, with D unclear. Germline assignment: CDR1 KGHDR and CDR2 SFDVKD. With 0 bases removed from V and 5 bases from J, the gap between germline ends came to 12 bases. The CDR3 covers 16 residues. The CDR3 DNA follows: TGTGCCACCAGTGATTTGCTCGCCTCTCAGACCGGGGAGCTGTTTTTT. As protein: CATSDLLASQTGELFF.

This clone was counted a few times. The J gene is TRBJ1-6, the V gene TRBV3-1 (or the pseudogene TRBV3-2); D possibly corresponds to TRBD1 (5 bases). CDR3 size: 13 residues. V lost 1 base and J lost 10, with 8 bases in between. Per germline, CDR1 LGHDT and CDR2 YNNKEL (reference sequence). This CDR3 reads CASSQAGYSPLHF. CDR3 nucleotide sequence: TGTGCCAGCAGCCAAGCAGGGTACTCACCCCTCCACTTT.

The V and J genes are TRBV9 and TRBJ1-1; TRBD1 is a possible D gene (6 bases). Looked up from germline, CDR1 is SGDLS and CDR2 is YYNGEE. The V end lost 0 bases, the J end lost 6 bases, and 18 bases lay between the germline ends. CDR3 size: 16 residues. Written as DNA, the CDR3 is TGTGCCAGCAGCGTAGACCCGGGGGGGCGGGATGCTGAAGCTTTCTTT. Protein sequence: CASSVDPGGRDAEAFF.

This sequence joins TRBV30 and TRBJ2-1; TRBD1 matches at 8 bases. The V segment lost 0 bases and the J segment 5 bases; nucleotides outside the gene matches: 9. This CDR3 region has 16 residues. Germline V CDR1 and CDR2: GTSNPN, SVGIG (reference sequence). CDR3 residues: CAWSVLPGQGNNEQFF. CDR3 sequence (DNA): TGTGCCTGGAGTGTACTCCCAGGACAGGGCAACAATGAGCAGTTCTTC.